A selection of T cell receptor beta chains follows, all from one sample in a study of blood T cell repertoires in COVID-19. Sequenced by immunoSEQ multiplex PCR; TCRdb stores in-frame clones only, minus some. The data show about 350,000 clones, approximately 89% seen once. Material for sequencing was peripheral blood. The source of these receptors is a woman aged 55-70 years with COVID-19, enrolled during active disease. Both conserved end residues are part of each CDR3. Each record gives: J gene, D gene, V gene, clone size, CDR3 length, CDR3 DNA, CDR3 protein. A D gene is named only where the DNA matches it firmly. Where a row states a size, it is once, few, many or the class of an expanded clone; other rows omit it.

J: TRBJ1-1; D: TRBD1; V: TRBV6-4; size: NA; length: 16; DNA: TGTGCCAGCAGTGGGCTCGGTCGACAGGGCCGTACTGAAGCTTTCTTT; CDR3: CASSGLGRQGRTEAFF
J: TRBJ2-3; D: TRBD2; V: TRBV11-1; size: NA; length: 16; DNA: TGTGCCAGCAGCTTAGTAGCGGGGGCCCTCACAGATACGCAGTATTTT; CDR3: CASSLVAGALTDTQYF
J: TRBJ2-3; D: TRBD1; V: TRBV15; size: once; length: 17; DNA: TGTGCCACCAGCAGCGGTCTGCCCAGGGGGCGCACAGATACGCAGTATTTT; CDR3: CATSSGLPRGRTDTQYF
J: TRBJ1-6; D: TRBD1; V: TRBV2; size: few; length: 13; DNA: TGTGCTGACTCGGACAGGGGGCTTACACCCCTCCACTTT; CDR3: CADSDRGLTPLHF
J: TRBJ1-2; D: NA; V: TRBV3-1/TRBV3-2; size: NA; length: 14; DNA: TGTGCCAGCAGCCACACAGGGTACAGCTATGGCTACACCTTC; CDR3: CASSHTGYSYGYTF
J: TRBJ1-6; D: NA; V: TRBV9; size: NA; length: 14; DNA: TGTGCCAGCAGCGTAGTGGGCAAGAATTCACCCCTCCACTTT; CDR3: CASSVVGKNSPLHF
J: TRBJ1-1; D: NA; V: TRBV4-2; size: NA; length: 15; DNA: TGTGCCAGCAGCCGATATCAGGGTCCCGACACTGAAGCTTTCTTT; CDR3: CASSRYQGPDTEAFF
J: TRBJ2-6; D: NA; V: TRBV7-2; size: NA; length: 16; DNA: TGTGCCAGCAGCTTGGAGACGCCCTCTGGGGCCAACGTCCTGACTTTC; CDR3: CASSLETPSGANVLTF
J: TRBJ2-3; D: NA; V: TRBV5-5; size: NA; length: 13; DNA: TGTGCCAGCAGCTTACAGGGACCAGATACGCAGTATTTT; CDR3: CASSLQGPDTQYF
J: TRBJ2-7; D: TRBD1; V: TRBV5-1; size: NA; length: 15; DNA: TGCGCCAGCAGACGAATCGGGACAGGGGTTAACGAGCAGTACTTC; CDR3: CASRRIGTGVNEQYF
J: TRBJ1-1; D: NA; V: TRBV18; size: NA; length: 14; DNA: TGTGCCAGCTCACACCAGGGGAGGGACACTGAAGCTTTCTTT; CDR3: CASSHQGRDTEAFF
J: TRBJ1-3; D: NA; V: TRBV7-9; size: NA; length: 13; DNA: TGTGCCAGCAGCCAGAGACTAGGAAACACCATATATTTT; CDR3: CASSQRLGNTIYF
J: TRBJ2-5; D: NA; V: TRBV7-8; size: NA; length: 12; DNA: TGTGCCAGCCGCCGCGAGGGATTGACCCAGTACTTC; CDR3: CASRREGLTQYF
J: TRBJ2-7; D: TRBD2; V: TRBV29-1; size: NA; length: 16; DNA: TGCAGCGTTATTACGAGGACTAGCGGGGCCTCCTACGAGCAGTACTTC; CDR3: CSVITRTSGASYEQYF
J: TRBJ1-1; D: NA; V: TRBV19; size: NA; length: 13; DNA: TGTGCCAGTAGTATAGACCCGACAGTTGGAGCTTTCTTT; CDR3: CASSIDPTVGAFF
J: TRBJ1-3; D: NA; V: TRBV28; size: NA; length: 15; DNA: TGTGCCAGCAGATTAACCGGGACACCTGGAAACACCATATATTTT; CDR3: CASRLTGTPGNTIYF
J: TRBJ1-3; D: NA; V: TRBV7-9; size: NA; length: 15; DNA: TGTGCCAGCAGCTTGTCGGGGGGCTTTATAAACACCATATATTTT; CDR3: CASSLSGGFINTIYF
J: TRBJ2-7; D: TRBD2; V: TRBV2; size: NA; length: 14; DNA: TGTGCCAGCAGGGGACTAGCGGGGGTAAACGAGCAGTACTTC; CDR3: CASRGLAGVNEQYF
J: TRBJ1-5; D: TRBD1; V: TRBV7-2; size: few; length: 14; DNA: TGTGCCAGCAGCTTAGTGACAGGGGATCAGCCCCAGCATTTT; CDR3: CASSLVTGDQPQHF
J: TRBJ1-5; D: TRBD1; V: TRBV5-4; size: NA; length: 15; DNA: TGTGCCAGCAGCCCGGGACAGGGCCTCAATCAGCCCCAGCATTTT; CDR3: CASSPGQGLNQPQHF
J: TRBJ1-2; D: NA; V: TRBV7-2; size: NA; length: 12; DNA: TGTGCCAGCAGCCCCCCCAGCTATGGCTACACCTTC; CDR3: CASSPPSYGYTF
J: TRBJ1-2; D: TRBD1; V: TRBV19; size: NA; length: 15; DNA: TGTGCCAGTAGTCGGGACAGCTTTTTTAACTATGGCTACACCTTC; CDR3: CASSRDSFFNYGYTF
J: TRBJ2-1; D: TRBD1; V: TRBV7-2; size: NA; length: 16; DNA: TGTGCCAGCAGCTTGACGACAGGGACCACCAACAATGAGCAGTTCTTC; CDR3: CASSLTTGTTNNEQFF
J: TRBJ2-3; D: TRBD2; V: TRBV19; size: NA; length: 14; DNA: TGTGCCAGTAGCCAACCCGGGACTAGCTTGACGCAGTATTTT; CDR3: CASSQPGTSLTQYF
J: TRBJ1-3; D: NA; V: TRBV19; size: NA; length: 13; DNA: TGTGCCAGTAGTATTTACGCGGGAAACACCATATATTTT; CDR3: CASSIYAGNTIYF
J: TRBJ2-5; D: TRBD1; V: TRBV7-9; size: NA; length: 16; DNA: TGTGCCAGCAGCCACCGGACAGGGCCCGGCGCGGAGACCCAGTACTTC; CDR3: CASSHRTGPGAETQYF
J: TRBJ1-4; D: TRBD1; V: TRBV10-1; size: NA; length: 14; DNA: TGCGCCAGCAGTCGGGACAGGGCGGATGAAAAACTGTTTTTT; CDR3: CASSRDRADEKLFF
J: TRBJ1-2; D: NA; V: TRBV5-1; size: NA; length: 16; DNA: TGCGCCAGCAGCTTGGTGGTAGGGGGATTTAACTATGGCTACACCTTC; CDR3: CASSLVVGGFNYGYTF
J: TRBJ1-2; D: TRBD1; V: TRBV2; size: NA; length: 14; DNA: TGTGCCAGCAGTCCGTCGACAGGGAGATCTGGCTACACCTTC; CDR3: CASSPSTGRSGYTF
J: TRBJ1-1; D: NA; V: TRBV3-1/TRBV3-2; size: NA; length: 15; DNA: TGTGCCAGCAGCCAAGTTTACAGTGGAGGGACTGAAGCTTTCTTT; CDR3: CASSQVYSGGTEAFF
J: TRBJ2-2; D: NA; V: TRBV7-3; size: NA; length: 13; DNA: TGTGCCAGCAGCCAAAGTTCAGCCGGGGAGCTGTTTTTT; CDR3: CASSQSSAGELFF
J: TRBJ2-5; D: NA; V: TRBV7-6; size: NA; length: 14; DNA: TGTGCCAGCAGCTTAACCAACAGGGACCAGACCCAGTACTTC; CDR3: CASSLTNRDQTQYF
J: TRBJ1-1; D: NA; V: TRBV27; size: NA; length: 18; DNA: TGTGCCAGCAGTTTACGTGCATATGGGGGGAGGGTAGACACTGAAGCTTTCTTT; CDR3: CASSLRAYGGRVDTEAFF
J: TRBJ2-1; D: NA; V: TRBV4-1; size: once; length: 15; DNA: TGCGCCAGCAGCCAAGATAAAGGACTTTACAATGAGCAGTTCTTC; CDR3: CASSQDKGLYNEQFF
J: TRBJ1-6; D: TRBD1; V: TRBV2; size: few; length: 13; DNA: TGTGCCAGTGAACAGGGGTTGGTTTCACCCCTCCACTTT; CDR3: CASEQGLVSPLHF
J: TRBJ2-2; D: NA; V: TRBV5-8; size: NA; length: 16; DNA: TGTGCCAGCAGCTTGGGGGCAGCCGCGAACACCGGGGAGCTGTTTTTT; CDR3: CASSLGAAANTGELFF
J: TRBJ1-5; D: NA; V: TRBV19; size: NA; length: 16; DNA: TGTGCCAGTAGTCTCAGATCGGGACTCTCTCTTCAGCCCCAGCATTTT; CDR3: CASSLRSGLSLQPQHF
J: TRBJ1-2; D: TRBD1; V: TRBV5-4; size: NA; length: 13; DNA: TGTGCCAGCAGTCGGGACAGGGGGCAGGGCTACACCTTC; CDR3: CASSRDRGQGYTF